Following are 17 T cell receptor beta chains from one sample sequenced in a study of T cell responses to AZD1222 COVID-19 vaccine. Using immunoSEQ multiplex PCR, the repertoire was profiled, and TCRdb retains in-frame clones only, with some absent. Among around 140,000 clones listed, around nine tenths were seen once. The sequencing used peripheral blood, collected on day 0 of AZD1222 vaccination. The source is an adult in good health.

The CDR3 reads CASSPAGQGATYEQYF. CDR3 coding DNA: TGTGCCAGCTCACCAGCGGGACAGGGGGCCACCTACGAGCAGTACTTC. The chain recombines TRBV18 with TRBJ2-7; 12 nucleotides line up with TRBD1. The CDR3 length is 16 residues. Germline lookup yields CDR1 KGHSH and CDR2 LQKENI. V lost 2 bases, J lost 2 bases, and 4 bases stayed unmatched.

This chain links TRBV9 with TRBJ2-1; TRBD2 matches at 8 bases. V lost 2 bases and J lost 4; bases outside the gene matches: 5. CDR3 length equals 15 residues. The germline CDR1 and CDR2 sequences are SGDLS and YYNGEE. CDR3 DNA sequence: TGTGCCAGCAGCGTTGGCGGGAGGACATACAATGAGCAGTTCTTC. Residues: CASSVGGRTYNEQFF.

The chain is built from TRBV7-2 and TRBJ2-4; D gene ambiguous. CDR1 is SGHTA, CDR2 FQGNSA, per germline. This CDR3 region has 15 residues. V was pared by 2 bases and J by 0 bases, with 8 bases between. CDR3 sequence reads: CASSLTNLAKNIQYF. Here the CDR3 DNA reads TGTGCCAGCAGCTTAACTAATCTAGCCAAAAACATTCAGTACTTC.

The V call is TRBV6-5, the J call TRBJ2-7, with TRBD1 as a possible D gene (5 bases). Germline V gene data show CDR1 as MNHEY and CDR2 as SVGAGI. Deletions cut 4 bases from V and 6 bases from J, with 13 bases between. The CDR3 totals 13 residues. CDR3 residues: CASSSLGAGEQYF. CDR3 DNA: TGTGCCAGCAGTTCTTTAGGGGCCGGCGAGCAGTACTTC.

This clone was seen a single time. The chain has TRBV27 and TRBJ1-2; D remains unclear. This CDR3 is 13 amino acids long. V lost 8 bases and J lost 0, with 10 bases in between. Per germline, CDR1 MNHEY and CDR2 SMNVEV (reference sequence). The CDR3 loop reads CASAEAPNYGYTF. The CDR3 coding sequence is TGTGCCAGCGCAGAGGCTCCTAACTATGGCTACACCTTC.

This chain links TRBV4-3 with TRBJ2-2; 8 nucleotides align to TRBD2. The CDR3 contains 15 residues. Germline assignment: CDR1 LGHNA and CDR2 YSLEER. The V and J ends lost 4 bases and 3 bases, in that order; junction bases with no gene match: 4. The DNA of the CDR3 is TGCGCCAGCAGCCGCGGACTAGCTGACACCGGGGAGCTGTTTTTT. Translating gives CASSRGLADTGELFF.

The chain's CDR3 is CSADGQQETQYF. CDR3 DNA sequence: TGCAGCGCGGATGGACAGCAAGAGACCCAGTACTTC. The chain carries TRBV29-1 and TRBJ2-5; TRBD1 might be the D (6 bases). V was pared by 7 bases and J by 2 bases, with 11 bases between. In germline, CDR1 is SQVTM, CDR2 ANQGSEA. The length of the CDR3 is 12 residues.

V and J are TRBV19 and TRBJ2-6; D call uncertain. Trimming shortened V by 0 bases and J by 4 bases, and 7 bases separated the two germline ends. CDR3 size: 15 residues. The V gene's germline CDR1 is LNHDA and CDR2 SQIVND (reference sequence). The CDR3 nucleotides are TGTGCCAGTAGTATAGAAGGTGTAGGGGCCAACGTCCTGACTTTC. Amino acid sequence: CASSIEGVGANVLTF.

The V gene is TRBV29-1, the J gene TRBJ2-7; 9 bases match TRBD1. With 3 bases clipped from V and 0 bases from J, the junction kept 3 bases outside the gene matches. Germline V CDR1 and CDR2: SQVTM, ANQGSEA. The CDR3 has 14 residues. This CDR3 reads CSVEGTGSSYEQYF. The CDR3 DNA reads TGCAGCGTTGAGGGGACAGGGAGCTCCTACGAGCAGTACTTC.

The rearrangement uses TRBV30 and TRBJ1-4; D might be TRBD1 (5 bases). The V and J ends lost 5 bases and 8 bases respectively, with 12 bases between them. Germline V gives CDR1 GTSNPN, CDR2 SVGIG (reference sequence). The CDR3 is 12 amino acids. CDR3 region: CAWDRGGEKLFF. The CDR3 DNA reads as TGTGCCTGGGACAGAGGTGGGGAAAAACTGTTTTTT.

This chain links TRBV7-3 with TRBJ2-1; 9 nucleotides align to TRBD2. Germline V gives CDR1 SGHTA, CDR2 FQGTGA. The V and J ends lost 3 bases and 0 bases, in that order; junction bases with no gene match: 3. The CDR3 totals 16 residues. The DNA of the CDR3 is TGTGCCAGCAGCTTTGCGGGGGGGATCTCCTACAATGAGCAGTTCTTC. Protein sequence: CASSFAGGISYNEQFF.

The V and J genes are TRBV5-1 and TRBJ1-6; D is unclear. V shed 0 bases and J shed 7 bases, with 8 bases lying between them. The V gene's germline CDR1 is SGHRS and CDR2 YFSETQ. This CDR3 is 14 amino acids long. The CDR3 region has the DNA TGCGCCAGCAGCTTGGCTGGCACGAATTCACCCCTCCACTTT. Translation: CASSLAGTNSPLHF.

The chain is built from TRBV27 and TRBJ2-7, with TRBD1 matching 9 bases. This CDR3 region has 12 residues. Germline CDR1 reads MNHEY; CDR2 reads SMNVEV (reference sequence). The V segment lost 5 bases and the J segment 7 bases; nucleotides outside the gene matches: 3. DNA of the CDR3: TGTGCCAGCAGTCCCGGACAGGGGGAGCAGTACTTC. As protein: CASSPGQGEQYF.

The V call is TRBV27, the J call TRBJ1-6; tentative D call: TRBD1 (5 bases). Trimming stripped 8 bases from V and 6 bases from J, with 14 bases between. The CDR3 contains 14 residues. Germline assignment: CDR1 MNHEY and CDR2 SMNVEV (reference sequence). The CDR3 loop reads CASHRGVRNSPLHF. In DNA form, the CDR3 reads TGTGCCAGCCATCGGGGGGTTCGTAATTCACCCCTCCACTTT.

The V call is TRBV6-5, the J call TRBJ1-3; no firm D call. There are 12 residues in the CDR3. From germline, CDR1 is MNHEY and CDR2 SVGAGI. Trimming pared 2 bases from V and 11 bases from J, leaving 10 bases between. CDR3 nucleotide sequence: TGTGCCAGCAGTTACCAAGGGCAAGCCATATATTTT. Protein: CASSYQGQAIYF.

The genes are TRBV5-4 and TRBJ2-7, with 12 bases lining up with TRBD1. Germline V CDR1 and CDR2: SGHNT, YYREEE (reference sequence). Trimming cost V 4 bases and J 5 bases; bases outside gene matches: 10. This CDR3 has 16 amino acids. The CDR3 nucleotides read TGTGCCAGCAGCCTTAGCGGGGGACAGGGGGCCCACGAGCAGTACTTC. Translating it yields CASSLSGGQGAHEQYF.

This clone occurred once. The V gene is TRBV2, the J gene TRBJ2-5; D is unresolved. Germline lookup yields CDR1 SNHLY and CDR2 FYNNEI. The CDR3 sequence is 12 residues long. V lost 8 bases and J lost 1, with 8 bases in between. The CDR3 nucleotides read TGTGCCAGCGGCCGCCTCCAAGAGACCCAGTACTTC. Encoded protein: CASGRLQETQYF.